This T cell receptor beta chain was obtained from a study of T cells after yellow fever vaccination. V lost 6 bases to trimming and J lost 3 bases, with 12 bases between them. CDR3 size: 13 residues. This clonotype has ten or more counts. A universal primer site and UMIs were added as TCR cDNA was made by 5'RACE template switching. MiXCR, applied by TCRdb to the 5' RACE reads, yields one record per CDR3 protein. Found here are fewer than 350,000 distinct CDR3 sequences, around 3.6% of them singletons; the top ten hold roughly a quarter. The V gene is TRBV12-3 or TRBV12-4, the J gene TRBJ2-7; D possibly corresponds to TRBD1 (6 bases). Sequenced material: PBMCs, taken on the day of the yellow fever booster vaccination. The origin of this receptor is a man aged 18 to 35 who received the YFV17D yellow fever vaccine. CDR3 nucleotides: TGTGCCAGCAGCCCGGGACACTTCTACGAGCAGTACTTC. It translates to CASSPGHFYEQYF.